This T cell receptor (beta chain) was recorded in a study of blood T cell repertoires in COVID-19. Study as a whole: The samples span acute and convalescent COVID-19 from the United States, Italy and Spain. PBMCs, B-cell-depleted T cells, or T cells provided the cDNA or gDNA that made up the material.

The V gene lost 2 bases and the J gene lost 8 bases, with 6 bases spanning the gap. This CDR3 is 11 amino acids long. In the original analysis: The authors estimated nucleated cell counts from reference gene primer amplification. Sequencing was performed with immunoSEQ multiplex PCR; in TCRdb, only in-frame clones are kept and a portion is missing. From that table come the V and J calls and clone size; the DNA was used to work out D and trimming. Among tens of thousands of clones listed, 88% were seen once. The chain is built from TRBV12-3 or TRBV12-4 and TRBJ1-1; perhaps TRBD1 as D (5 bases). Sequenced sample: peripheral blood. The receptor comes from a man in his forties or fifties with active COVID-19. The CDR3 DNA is TGTGCCAGCAGTTTACGGACAGAAGCTTTCTTT. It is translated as CASSLRTEAFF.